The 13 T cell receptor beta chains reported below all come from one sample, sequenced in a study of CD8 T cells in Susac syndrome. RNA, at about 0.5 to 1 ug, was reverse transcribed with random hexamers. TCRdb independently ran MiXCR on the immunoSEQ multiplex PCR reads; one entry per CDR3 protein. The table includes fewer than 150,000 distinct CDR3 sequences, approximately 90% detected once. The sequenced sample consisted of CD8+ T cells from PBMCs. These receptors all come from a human donor with multiple sclerosis.

The CDR3 loop reads CASSLDLNTGELFF. The CDR3 coding sequence is TGTGCCAGCAGCTTGGACCTGAACACCGGGGAGCTGTTTTTT. The chain employs TRBV5-8 and TRBJ2-2; D unresolved. The CDR3 is made up of 14 amino acids. V was cut by 0 bases and J by 1 base, with 4 bases left in between. Germline V CDR1 and CDR2: SGHTS, YDEGEE.

The chain joins TRBV7-8 to TRBJ2-5; 7 positions agree with TRBD2. The CDR3 length is 15 residues. Germline V lookup: CDR1 SGHVS, CDR2 FQNEAQ. V lost 6 bases, J lost 0 bases, and 7 bases stayed unmatched. CDR3 sequence: CASRPTGTNQETQYF. Written as DNA, the CDR3 is TGTGCCAGCAGACCAACCGGGACTAACCAAGAGACCCAGTACTTC.

The CDR3 bases are TGTGCCAGCAGTTGGATATCCGTAGCGGGGCCATCAAGTACGCAGTATTTT. It encodes CASSWISVAGPSSTQYF. The chain is built from TRBV12-3 or TRBV12-4 and TRBJ2-3, with 8 bases fitting TRBD2. CDR3 size: 17 residues. V lost 4 bases to trimming and J lost 8 bases; unmatched junction nucleotides: 17.

This chain uses TRBV13 with TRBJ2-1; D not resolved. This CDR3 is built from 15 residues. V was clipped by 1 base and J by 2 bases, with 9 bases between them. Germline lookup yields CDR1 PRHDT and CDR2 FYEKMQ (reference sequence). CDR3 sequence: CASSLESHTYNEQFF. The DNA for the CDR3 is TGTGCCAGCAGCTTAGAATCTCATACCTACAATGAGCAGTTCTTC. The full variable domain, in which reference TRBV13 and TRBJ2-1 provide the parts outside the CDR3, is AAGVIQSPRHLIKEKRETATLKCYPIPRHDTVYWYQQGPGQDPQFLISFYEKMQSDKGSIPDRFSAQQFSDYHSELNMSSLELGDSALYFCASSLESHTYNEQFFGPGTRLTVL.

The V call is TRBV30, the J call TRBJ2-1, with 8 bases fitting TRBD2. This CDR3 comprises 14 residues. In germline, CDR1 is GTSNPN, CDR2 SVGIG (reference sequence). After removal of 0 bases from V and 9 bases from J, the junction contained 7 bases not matched to a gene. CDR3 loop: CAWSVPGTSAEQFF. The CDR3 region has the DNA TGTGCCTGGAGTGTACCCGGGACTAGTGCTGAGCAGTTCTTC.

The V call is TRBV10-3, the J call TRBJ2-1; no definite D call. CDR1 and CDR2 from the germline V gene are ENHRY and SYGVKD. Trimming left V 0 bases short and J 5 bases short, with 14 bases between. The CDR3 has 16 amino acids. DNA of the CDR3: TGTGCCATCAGTGAGTCGATAAGGCGGCTGAACAATGAGCAGTTCTTC. Its protein product is CAISESIRRLNNEQFF.

The CDR3 here is CASSLTGGFEKLFF. The CDR3 DNA follows: TGTGCCAGCAGTTTGACAGGGGGGTTTGAAAAACTGTTTTTT. The V gene is TRBV6-5, the J gene TRBJ1-4; TRBD1 matches at 9 bases. V dropped 4 bases and J dropped 7; count of bases not matched to a gene: 4. The CDR3 runs 14 residues. Per germline, CDR1 MNHEY and CDR2 SVGAGI.

The rearrangement joins TRBV10-1 to TRBJ2-5; D is undetermined. From germline, CDR1 is WNHNN and CDR2 SYGVQD (reference sequence). V shed 0 bases and J shed 5 bases, with 13 bases lying between them. This CDR3 spans 15 amino acids. CDR3: CASSESSRPSETQYF. For the CDR3, the DNA is TGCGCCAGCAGTGAGTCGTCCAGGCCTTCGGAGACCCAGTACTTC.

This sequence joins TRBV15 and TRBJ1-5, with D tentatively TRBD1 (6 bases). The V and J ends lost 3 bases and 1 base respectively, with 10 bases between them. The CDR3 has 15 residues. Germline values: CDR1 LNHNV, CDR2 YYDKDF (reference sequence). CDR3 residues: CATSSGTSSNQPQHF. CDR3 bases: TGTGCCACCAGCAGCGGGACATCAAGCAATCAGCCCCAGCATTTT.

The genes are TRBV20-1 and TRBJ1-1, with D uncertain. Germline CDR1 and CDR2: DFQATT and SNEGSKA (reference sequence). Trimming pared 0 bases from V and 3 bases from J, leaving 14 bases between. This CDR3 has 15 residues. The CDR3 spells CSAREVEEGYTEAFF. CDR3 coding DNA: TGCAGTGCTAGAGAGGTCGAGGAGGGCTACACTGAAGCTTTCTTT.

The V call is TRBV6-6, the J call TRBJ2-1; unclear D gene. Deletions cut 2 bases from V and 0 bases from J, with 8 bases between. The CDR3 extends over 15 amino acids. CDR1 and CDR2 (germline): MNHNY, SVGAGI (reference sequence). The CDR3 region has the DNA TGTGCCAGCAGTTACCACCGGAACTCCTACAATGAGCAGTTCTTC. Its protein is CASSYHRNSYNEQFF.

This sequence joins TRBV9 and TRBJ2-2, with unresolved D. V was pared by 7 bases and J by 1 base, with 11 bases between. The CDR3 runs to 14 residues. The V gene's germline CDR1 is SGDLS and CDR2 YYNGEE. Here the CDR3 reads CASGQSGNTGELFF. The CDR3 DNA reads as TGTGCCAGCGGCCAGAGTGGGAACACCGGGGAGCTGTTTTTT.

This CDR3 is CASSARGSSYEQYF. CDR3 sequence (DNA): TGTGCCAGCAGTGCCCGGGGCAGCTCCTACGAGCAGTACTTC. V usage is TRBV12-3 or TRBV12-4 and J usage is TRBJ2-7; D is possibly TRBD1 or TRBD2 (5 bases each). Trimming pared 5 bases from V and 0 bases from J, leaving 11 bases between. This CDR3 is 14 amino acids long.